Described below is a single T cell receptor beta chain sequence and its context. Being one base from a much bigger clone, this may be a read error. The sample is drawn from a study of tumor-infiltrating lymphocytes in primary liver carcinoma. This CDR3 comprises 14 residues. Germline CDR1 reads MNHEY; CDR2 reads SVGEGT. V was clipped by 5 bases and J by 4 bases, with 12 bases between them. Production of TCR beta cDNA used roughly 500 ng total RNA together with a constant-region primer. The TCR beta library was amplified through three nested multiplex PCR rounds in a modified ARM-PCR procedure. A C-beta reverse primer was combined with TRBV1-TRBV30 forward primers in the first two PCR rounds, and each round had roughly 9 cycles. TCRdb processed the multiplex PCR reads anew with MiXCR; each CDR3 protein has one entry. The data show tens of thousands of distinct CDR3 sequences, about 70% seen once. Taking roughly 20-32 mg of unsorted bulk tissue, the authors co-extracted RNA and DNA. With chronic HBV infection, the patients were also treatment-naive.

The clonotype originates from a middle-aged man with primary liver carcinoma and hepatitis B virus infection. Sequencing input: liver tumor tissue from sampling region 2. Subset given: tumor region T2, inferior pole. The V gene is TRBV6-2 or TRBV6-3, the J gene TRBJ2-1; D might be TRBD2 (6 bases). Here the CDR3 reads CASSNEAGYNEQFF. CDR3 bases: TGTGCCAGCAGTAACGAGGCGGGGTACAATGAGCAGTTCTTC.